The present TCR beta chain was sequenced within a study of cytomegalovirus exposure and HLA in healthy donors. This clone showed up just a few times. Its antigen is not identified. The V end lost 3 bases, the J end lost 2 bases, and 7 bases lay between the germline ends. This CDR3 comprises 12 residues. Germline lookup yields CDR1 SQVTM and CDR2 ANQGSEA. General study points: Solely CMV serostatus was available to characterize immune exposure. Later on, an analysis found that several of the most significant clusters appeared to be linked to common viral pathogens, which included parvovirus B19. The study listed 150 to 200 cytomegalovirus-associated TCR beta chains. Analyzed later, association rates of TCRs varied across HLA loci, with DRB1 most and HLA-C fewest.

With 60 Vbeta and 13 Jbeta primers, the PCR was carried out. Some clones are missing from TCRdb's copy, which holds only in-frame ones; the method was immunoSEQ multiplex PCR. The sample contains tens of thousands of clones, around 9.1% of which appear only once. This chain joins TRBV29-1 and TRBJ1-1; D not resolved. The sequence came from a man aged 60-69 years in good health and CMV-seropositive. The sample consisted of PBMCs. CDR3 DNA: TGCAGCGTTGACTTGTCTAACACTGAAGCTTTCTTT. The encoded protein is CSVDLSNTEAFF.